This T cell receptor beta chain was retrieved from a study of technical replicates of blood from a few donors. The V gene lost 0 bases and the J gene lost 3 bases, with 10 bases spanning the gap. This CDR3 region has 15 residues. In germline, CDR1 is SGHRS, CDR2 YFSETQ. Libraries were prepared by immunoSEQ multiplex PCR; TCRdb keeps only in-frame clonotypes and omits some of them. This repertoire shows around 80,000 clones, 98% found once; its top ten account for approximately 0.15%. The clonotype originates from a human donor in good health. The J gene is TRBJ1-5, the V gene TRBV5-1; a possible D gene is TRBD1 (5 bases). The sample was T cells isolated from PBMCs. In DNA form, the CDR3 reads TGCGCCAGCAGCTTGGCGGGGGAGAACAATCAGCCCCAGCATTTT. This sequence encodes CASSLAGENNQPQHF.